This note documents a single TCR beta chain sequence. Here immunoSEQ multiplex PCR was the method, and the copy in TCRdb shows in-frame clones only, minus some. The sample lists about 120,000 clones; about nine tenths were seen once. This entry comes from a study of T cell responses to AZD1222 COVID-19 vaccine. The V end lost 3 bases, the J end lost 11 bases, and 18 bases lay between the germline ends. CDR1 and CDR2 from the germline V gene are SGDLS and YYNGEE. The CDR3 length is 15 residues. Sequenced here: peripheral blood, sampled on day 0 of AZD1222 vaccination. The source of this sequence is an adult in good health. The chain joins TRBV9 to TRBJ2-6; D is perhaps TRBD2 (5 bases). The CDR3 DNA sequence: TGTGCCAGCAGCGAAAGCCCCTCGGGGTTGTACGTCCTGACTTTC. Its translation: CASSESPSGLYVLTF.